This T cell receptor beta chain was captured by sequencing in a study of blood T cell repertoires in COVID-19. Study-wide context: Samples representing acute and convalescent COVID-19 were sourced from the United States, Italy and Spain. PBMCs, B-cell-depleted T cells, or T cells were the source of the cDNA or gDNA that made up the material.

Source study methods: Nucleated cell counts were estimated from reference gene primer amplification. Assay: immunoSEQ multiplex PCR; the TCRdb copy retains only in-frame clones and omits some. V and J calls and clone size are given by that table; D and trimming were obtained from the DNA. Among about 100,000 clones, around 88% were seen once, and the ten largest hold around 5.4%. Germline V gene sequence: CDR1 SGHVS, CDR2 FNYEAQ. CDR3 size: 15 residues. V gave up 0 bases and J gave up 8 bases, with 11 bases separating them. The rearrangement links TRBV7-6 to TRBJ1-6; D is ambiguous. Sequenced input: peripheral blood. This clonotype originated in a human donor in a cohort sampled during active COVID-19. CDR3 nucleotide sequence: TGTGCCAGCAGCTTAGCGTGGAAGCGGGATTCACCCCTCCACTTT. Translating it yields CASSLAWKRDSPLHF.